This paragraph reports one T cell receptor (beta chain). It has no known antigen specificity. Base qualities are missing; no much larger clone stands one base away. Trimming removed 2 bases from V and 4 bases from J, leaving 15 bases between the germline ends. From cysteine to phenylalanine, the CDR3 is 15 amino acids long. The read is trimmed to its CDR3 DNA, 45 bases read in frame from base 1. For CDR1 and CDR2, the germline V gene (reference sequence) lists SGHKS and YYEKEE. The study was a case-control design nested within a healthcare worker cohort in London, UK, with weekly nasopharyngeal swab PCR tests and blood sampling. Healthcare workers were recruited between 23 and 31 March 2020, during the week of the UK lockdown, and were followed weekly for up to roughly 16 weeks. The data belong to a study of early T cells in non-severe SARS-CoV-2 infection listed by TCRdb under 2021. For the wider study: TCR sequencing used bulk RNA from unsorted whole blood, so alpha and beta chains could not be paired. General study outcomes and caveats: Matching against VDJdb was skewed toward anti-spike CD8 responses, likely underestimated virus-specific expansions, and missed private and CD4 specificities.

Library method: 5' RACE. TCRdb records NextSeq 500 as the sequencer. In the TCR library protocol, unique molecular identifiers were attached to individual cDNA molecules to correct for PCR bias and sequencing error. Both TCR alpha and beta chains were sequenced, and tight co-correlation was observed between alpha and beta sequence abundances in each sample. Regarding the original processing steps: Decombinator V4 was used to perform V gene, J gene and CDR3 annotation of TCR sequences. Expanded TCRs were defined as changing significantly between any two time points under a Poisson model with p below 0.0001. Abundances of TCRs were expressed as counts per million after normalisation to the total number of TCRs sequenced in each sample. MAIT TCRs were defined by TRAV1-2 paired with TRAJ12, TRAJ20 or TRAJ33, and iNKT TCRs by TRAV10 paired with TRAJ18. A search of VDJdb, accessed on 1 November 2021, was run for TCRs annotated to CMV, EBV and SARS-CoV-2, with TCRs annotated for multiple antigens excluded. TCRdb trimmed public reads at Q25 via fastp, called clones via MiXCR and kept in-frame beta chains. Rows are combined by CDR3 protein, so each entry shows the most common genes and DNA. The V and J calls were not made by the authors but by TCRdb's processing. The sample profile shows over 60,000 distinct CDR3 sequences; 11% of them were found once. Roughly 3% of the sample goes to the ten largest clones.

The rearrangement joined TRBV5-5 to TRBJ2-5; the D segment cannot be called with confidence. This TCR came from an adult who was a healthcare worker with PCR-confirmed SARS-CoV-2 infection or an uninfected control (not recorded which). The input for sequencing was whole blood, taken at baseline. The nucleotide sequence is TGTGCCAGCAGCTTTTCGGCCCTTTCCCGAGAGACCCAGTACTTC. This encodes CASSFSALSRETQYF.